Sequencing of this T cell receptor beta chain was carried out in a study of regulatory T cells in long-lasting Graves disease. To make TCR beta libraries, researchers used iRepertoire HTBI primers and Arm-PCR of CDR3 regions. TCRdb analysed the multiplex PCR reads with MiXCR anew, one entry per CDR3 protein. Altogether approximately 470,000 distinct CDR3 sequences are present, around 15% being singletons, with the ten largest covering 12%. Time point defined: newly diagnosed GD, antithyroid drugs for less than 3 months. Researchers made the TCR library from RNA that was extracted from PBMCs. Germline V lookup: CDR1 SEHNR, CDR2 FQNEAQ (reference sequence). Trimming left V 5 bases short and J 5 bases short, with 7 bases between. The CDR3 totals 11 residues. These sequences were also reported in another study, on T cells in Graves' hyperthyroidism and ophthalmopathy. That report notes: Primed by the HTBI set, a first-round RT-PCR was run on the TCR CDR3.

The receptor's source is a man between 35 and 55 years old with Graves disease. The material was peripheral blood mononuclear cells (PBMCs), obtained at new diagnosis, from a patient treated with antithyroid drugs. This rearrangement joins TRBV7-9 to TRBJ2-7, with D possibly being TRBD1 (5 bases). The CDR3 DNA reads as TGTGCCAGCAGCGGCAGGGACGAGCAGTACTTC. The encoded protein is CASSGRDEQYF.